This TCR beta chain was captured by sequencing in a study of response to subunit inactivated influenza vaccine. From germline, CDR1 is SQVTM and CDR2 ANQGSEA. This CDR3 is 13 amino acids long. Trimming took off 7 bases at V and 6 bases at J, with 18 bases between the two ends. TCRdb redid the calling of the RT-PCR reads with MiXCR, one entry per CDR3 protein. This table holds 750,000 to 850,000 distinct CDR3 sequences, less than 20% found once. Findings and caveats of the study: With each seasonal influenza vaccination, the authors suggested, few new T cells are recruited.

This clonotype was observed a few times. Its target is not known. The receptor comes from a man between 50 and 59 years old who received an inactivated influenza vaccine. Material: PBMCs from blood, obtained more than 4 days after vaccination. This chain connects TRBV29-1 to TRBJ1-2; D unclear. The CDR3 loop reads CSATPTGGNGYTF. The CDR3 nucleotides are TGCAGCGCAACTCCAACGGGAGGGAATGGCTACACCTTC.